Shown below are 22 T cell receptor beta chains from a single sample sequenced in a study of T cell responses to AZD1222 COVID-19 vaccine. Here immunoSEQ multiplex PCR was the method, and the copy in TCRdb shows in-frame clones only, minus some. Of around 180,000 clones in the sample, roughly 90% were seen once. Specimen: peripheral blood, collected on day 0 of AZD1222 vaccination. Receptors originate from an adult in good health.

The rearrangement joins TRBV19 to TRBJ1-2, with D possibly TRBD1 on 5 matching bases. Germline V gene lookup returns CDR1 LNHDA and CDR2 SQIVND (reference sequence). The ends were cut back, 7 bases at V and 7 bases at J, with 22 bases in the middle. The CDR3 totals 15 residues. Written as DNA, the CDR3 is TGTGCCAGTAAGGCCGGGGACGGTCTTCTTCGTGGCTACACCTTC. This gives the protein CASKAGDGLLRGYTF.

The J gene is TRBJ2-7, the V gene TRBV2; 10 bases are a match to TRBD2. CDR3 length: 14 amino acids. Trimming at V came to 6 bases and at J to 3 bases, leaving 5 bases not matched to a gene. Germline V gene data show CDR1 as SNHLY and CDR2 as FYNNEI. The CDR3 loop reads CASRGTSVNYEQYF. The CDR3 DNA sequence: TGTGCCAGCAGGGGGACTAGCGTAAACTACGAGCAGTACTTC.

This clone was recorded once. The V call is TRBV13, the J call TRBJ1-1; no firm D call. Germline values: CDR1 PRHDT, CDR2 FYEKMQ (reference sequence). V lost 0 bases, J lost 1 base, and 6 bases lay in between. The CDR3 is 14 residues long. CDR3 nucleotide sequence: TGTGCCAGCAGCTTAGGGCGGGGGAACACTGAAGCTTTCTTT. Translation: CASSLGRGNTEAFF.

The chain employs TRBV7-2 and TRBJ2-4; perhaps D is TRBD1 or TRBD2 (5 bases each). Trimming took off 6 bases at V and 6 bases at J, with 12 bases between the two ends. From germline, CDR1 is SGHTA and CDR2 FQGNSA. CDR3 length equals 13 residues. The CDR3: CASRSSGGNIQYF. The CDR3, as DNA: TGTGCCAGCAGATCCTCTGGGGGAAACATTCAGTACTTC. Variable domain in full (rest from reference TRBV7-2 and TRBJ2-4): GAGVSQSPSNKVTEKGKDVELRCDPISGHTALYWYRQSLGQGLEFLIYFQGNSAPDKSGLPSDRFSAERTGGSVSTLTIQRTQQEDSAVYLCASRSSGGNIQYFGAGTRLSVL.

The CDR3 protein is CATSREKGGAGEKLFF. The CDR3 nucleotides read TGTGCCACCAGCAGAGAGAAAGGGGGCGCAGGTGAAAAACTGTTTTTT. This rearrangement joins TRBV15 to TRBJ1-4; 7 bases are a match to TRBD1. The CDR3 spans 16 residues. The V and J ends lost 0 bases and 7 bases, in that order; junction bases with no gene match: 8. Germline V CDR1 and CDR2: LNHNV, YYDKDF (reference sequence).

This sequence joins TRBV19 and TRBJ2-2; the match to TRBD1 covers 7 bases. V shed 5 bases and J 6 bases; nucleotides not matched to a gene: 15. This CDR3 region has 17 residues. Germline-derived CDR1 and CDR2 are LNHDA and SQIVND (reference sequence). Written as DNA, the CDR3 is TGTGCCAGTAGTGCGCGGCGGACAGGCGGGCGCTCCGGGGAGCTGTTTTTT. It encodes CASSARRTGGRSGELFF.

The chain uses TRBV14 and TRBJ2-7; D call uncertain. The germline V and J ends were trimmed by 2 bases and 2 bases, with 4 bases remaining between them. The CDR3 spans 12 residues. Germline V lookup: CDR1 SGHDN, CDR2 FVKESK. The CDR3 coding sequence is TGTGCCAGCAGCCAAATACCCTACGAGCAGTACTTC. Its protein is CASSQIPYEQYF.

The chain joins TRBV12-5 to TRBJ1-4, with TRBD1 identical over 9 bases. Germline V gene lookup returns CDR1 LGHNT and CDR2 FRNRAP. CDR3 length: 17 amino acids. Germline trimming cut 3 bases from V and 1 base from J; bases unmatched to any gene: 6. The CDR3: CASGFGDREGTNEKLFF. In DNA, the CDR3 is TGTGCTAGTGGTTTTGGGGACAGGGAGGGAACTAATGAAAAACTGTTTTTT.

The rearrangement uses TRBV29-1 and TRBJ1-1; TRBD1 might be the D (6 bases). The germline V gene encodes CDR1 SQVTM and CDR2 ANQGSEA. V lost 3 bases to trimming and J lost 3 bases, with 11 bases between them. The CDR3 extends over 13 amino acids. The CDR3 DNA reads TGCAGCGTTGATCTAGGGGGGGACACTGAAGCTTTCTTT. It specifies CSVDLGGDTEAFF.

CDR3 in DNA: TGCGCCAGCAGCTTGGTATCAGGGAGTGGGGCCAACGTCCTGACTTTC. Translated: CASSLVSGSGANVLTF. The chain combines TRBV5-1 with TRBJ2-6; D tentatively fits TRBD1 or TRBD2 (5 bases each). CDR1 and CDR2 (germline): SGHRS, YFSETQ. V was cut by 0 bases and J by 3 bases, with 10 bases left in between. This CDR3 comprises 16 residues.

The rearrangement links TRBV7-9 to TRBJ1-2, with 8 bases matching TRBD1. The CDR3 covers 13 residues. Unmatched junction bases numbered 2, after V lost 2 bases and J lost 6 bases. Looked up from germline, CDR1 is SEHNR and CDR2 is FQNEAQ (reference sequence). The CDR3 region has the DNA TGTGCCAGCAGCTTACCAGGGGGCGATGGCTACACCTTC. It codes for CASSLPGGDGYTF.

V gene TRBV2 combines with J gene TRBJ1-4, with 11 bases aligning to TRBD1. The CDR3 is 15 amino acids. Trimming removed 4 bases from V and 8 bases from J; junction bases left unmatched: 6. CDR1 and CDR2 (germline): SNHLY, FYNNEI. The CDR3 sequence is CASSADRGRGEKLFF. The CDR3 coding sequence is TGTGCCAGCAGTGCGGACAGGGGGCGCGGGGAAAAACTGTTTTTT.

The V call is TRBV6-5, the J call TRBJ1-6; TRBD1 is a possible D gene (5 bases). Trimming took 6 bases from V and 12 from J, leaving 21 bases between them. This CDR3 region has 15 residues. Germline V lookup: CDR1 MNHEY, CDR2 SVGAGI. DNA of the CDR3: TGTGCCAGCAGGGAGTCCCCCGCAGGGATAGGACCCCTCCACTTT. It yields the protein CASRESPAGIGPLHF.

J is TRBJ1-2 and V is TRBV3-1 (or the pseudogene TRBV3-2); D remains ambiguous. With 4 bases removed from V and 7 bases from J, the gap between germline ends came to 10 bases. This CDR3 is built from 12 residues. Germline V gene sequence: CDR1 LGHDT, CDR2 YNNKEL (reference sequence). CDR3 loop: CASSPSPGGYTF. CDR3 DNA sequence: TGTGCCAGCAGCCCCTCCCCTGGTGGCTACACCTTC.

The chain combines TRBV7-9 with TRBJ1-1; D is unresolved. The CDR3 consists of 14 residues. V was trimmed by 1 base and J by 6 bases, leaving 12 bases between them. Germline V CDR1 and CDR2: SEHNR, FQNEAQ (reference sequence). CDR3 in DNA: TGTGCCAGCAGCTTAGATATTGACACTCCTGAAGCTTTCTTT. As protein: CASSLDIDTPEAFF.

The V gene is TRBV28, the J gene TRBJ1-1; D remains unclear. This CDR3 is 12 amino acids long. The germline CDR1 and CDR2 sequences are MDHEN and SYDVKM. V dropped 5 bases and J dropped 10 bases, with 14 bases sitting between them. The CDR3 reads CASSSNGLGAFF. The CDR3 nucleotides read TGTGCCAGCAGTAGTAATGGGTTGGGAGCTTTCTTT. Full variable domain (remainder filled in from reference TRBV28 and TRBJ1-1): DVKVTQSSRYLVKRTGEKVFLECVQDMDHENMFWYRQDPGLGLRLIYFSYDVKMKEKGDIPEGYSVSREKKERFSLILESASTNQTSMYLCASSSNGLGAFFGQGTRLTVV.

The chain is built from TRBV2 and TRBJ2-1; TRBD1 agrees at 7 bases. V dropped 8 bases and J dropped 4; count of bases not matched to a gene: 11. The germline gives CDR1 SNHLY, CDR2 FYNNEI. CDR3 length: 15 residues. The CDR3 coding sequence is TGTGCCAGCTTGAGTCAGGGGGTATCTTACAATGAGCAGTTCTTC. It yields the protein CASLSQGVSYNEQFF.

This sequence joins TRBV7-8 and TRBJ1-3; weak D call: TRBD1 (5 bases). V shed 8 bases and J shed 0 bases, with 29 bases lying between them. Germline CDR1 reads SGHVS; CDR2 reads FQNEAQ. CDR3 length: 20 amino acids. DNA of the CDR3: TGTGCCAGCCGGCTTTATGGGGGAATCAATCGGTTCCTCTCTGGAAACACCATATATTTT. Its protein product is CASRLYGGINRFLSGNTIYF.

The chain combines TRBV19 with TRBJ2-6; possibly TRBD2 for D (6 bases). Trimming took 3 bases from V and 2 from J, leaving 11 bases between them. This CDR3 comprises 16 residues. Per the germline V gene, CDR1 is LNHDA and CDR2 is SQIVND (reference sequence). CDR3 sequence (DNA): TGTGCCAGTAGTATTACCAGGGAGGCTGGGGCCAACGTCCTGACTTTC. It codes for CASSITREAGANVLTF.

This sequence joins TRBV7-9 and TRBJ1-2, with D possibly being TRBD1 (5 bases). CDR3 length: 16 residues. Germline values: CDR1 SEHNR, CDR2 FQNEAQ (reference sequence). V was pared by 4 bases and J by 4 bases, with 19 bases between. In nucleotides, the CDR3 is TGTGCCAGCAGCTCCCCGTTAGACCAGGGAGCCTATGGCTACACCTTC. The encoded protein is CASSSPLDQGAYGYTF.

This chain uses TRBV3-1 (or the pseudogene TRBV3-2) with TRBJ2-5; D might be TRBD2 (5 bases). V was trimmed by 0 bases and J by 2 bases, leaving 10 bases between them. The CDR3 totals 15 residues. Germline CDR1 reads LGHDT; CDR2 reads YNNKEL (reference sequence). The CDR3 nucleotides read TGTGCCAGCAGCCAAGACAACGGGATTCAAGAGACCCAGTACTTC. This sequence encodes CASSQDNGIQETQYF.

The J gene is TRBJ1-4, the V gene TRBV28, with D perhaps matching TRBD1 (5 bases). The germline CDR1 and CDR2 sequences are MDHEN and SYDVKM. Trimming removed 6 bases from V and 8 bases from J, with 22 bases in between. The length of the CDR3 is 16 residues. CDR3 DNA sequence: TGTGCCAGCAGCCTCTTTAGGGGTAACGTTGTAGAAAAACTGTTTTTT. It codes for CASSLFRGNVVEKLFF.